This T cell receptor beta chain was observed in a study of PD-1 blockade in classical Hodgkin lymphoma. Using immunoSEQ multiplex PCR, the repertoire was profiled, and TCRdb retains in-frame clones only, with some absent. Counted here are some 96,000 clones, just under 95% occurring once; the ten biggest clones make up 2.5% to 3.5%. All patients experienced relapse after autologous stem cell transplantation, and brentuximab vedotin exposure was variable. Complete response, partial response or progressive disease made up the best responses. Sequencing used peripheral blood mononuclear cells (PBMCs), obtained at baseline. The receptor was derived from a human donor with classical Hodgkin lymphoma.

The CDR3 DNA is TGTGCCAGCAGTCTGACAGGGGGGCCCCGGGCTTTCTTT. Residues: CASSLTGGPRAFF. The chain couples TRBV28 to TRBJ1-1; 9 bases line up with TRBD1. The CDR3 loop spans 13 amino acids. CDR1 MDHEN and CDR2 SYDVKM come from the germline V gene. V lost 5 bases and J lost 11; bases outside the gene matches: 9.